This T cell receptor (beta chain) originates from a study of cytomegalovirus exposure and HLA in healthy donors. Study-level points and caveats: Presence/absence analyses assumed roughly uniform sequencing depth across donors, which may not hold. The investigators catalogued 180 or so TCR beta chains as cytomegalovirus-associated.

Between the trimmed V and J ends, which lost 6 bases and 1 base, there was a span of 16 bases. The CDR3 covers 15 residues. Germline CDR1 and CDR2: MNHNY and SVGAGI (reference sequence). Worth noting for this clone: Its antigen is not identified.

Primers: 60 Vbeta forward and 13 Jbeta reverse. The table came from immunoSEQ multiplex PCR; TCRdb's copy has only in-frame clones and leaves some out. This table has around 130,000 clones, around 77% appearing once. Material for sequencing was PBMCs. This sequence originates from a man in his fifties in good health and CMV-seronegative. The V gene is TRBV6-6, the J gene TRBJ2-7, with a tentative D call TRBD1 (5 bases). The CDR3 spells CASRTGVGGSYEQYF. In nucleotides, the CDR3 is TGTGCCAGCAGAACAGGAGTCGGTGGTTCCTACGAGCAGTACTTC.